This TCR beta chain came from a study of human T cells and chemical hapten exposure. It was the library that attached unique molecular identifiers to individual cDNA molecules. Per the original data handling: From approximately 20,000 to 700,000 TCRs were found per sample, with a median of 95,638. TCRdb re-called the RACE reads through MiXCR, storing one row per CDR3 protein. The V and J calls and clone size are TCRdb's, not the authors'. The sample contains some 94,000 distinct CDR3 sequences, 9.5% to 15% of which appear only once. This clonotype came up a few times. Its antigen is undetermined. Noted time point: patch test 1, 2 weeks after DPC sensitization. As for treatment: therapeutic diphenylcyclopropenone sensitization with weekly scalp DPC. Looked up from germline, CDR1 is DFQATT and CDR2 is SNEGSKA (reference sequence). V lost 0 bases, J lost 3 bases, and 9 bases lay in between. The CDR3 is made up of 14 amino acids.

Study results and limitations: With patch test score, the counts of PT1 expanded TCRs showed a positive correlation. Expanded TCRs made up significantly more big CDR3 similarity clusters than controls did.

This material consisted of whole blood, taken in connection with sensitization to the hapten diphenylcyclopropenone (DPC). The receptor comes from a woman in her thirties or forties with alopecia areata. Some clones in this sample may be carry-over from other donors' samples. The chain uses TRBV20-1 and TRBJ1-5; D unclear. The CDR3 DNA reads as TGCAGTGCTAGAGATTTGAGGGACAATCAGCCCCAGCATTTT. Protein product: CSARDLRDNQPQHF.